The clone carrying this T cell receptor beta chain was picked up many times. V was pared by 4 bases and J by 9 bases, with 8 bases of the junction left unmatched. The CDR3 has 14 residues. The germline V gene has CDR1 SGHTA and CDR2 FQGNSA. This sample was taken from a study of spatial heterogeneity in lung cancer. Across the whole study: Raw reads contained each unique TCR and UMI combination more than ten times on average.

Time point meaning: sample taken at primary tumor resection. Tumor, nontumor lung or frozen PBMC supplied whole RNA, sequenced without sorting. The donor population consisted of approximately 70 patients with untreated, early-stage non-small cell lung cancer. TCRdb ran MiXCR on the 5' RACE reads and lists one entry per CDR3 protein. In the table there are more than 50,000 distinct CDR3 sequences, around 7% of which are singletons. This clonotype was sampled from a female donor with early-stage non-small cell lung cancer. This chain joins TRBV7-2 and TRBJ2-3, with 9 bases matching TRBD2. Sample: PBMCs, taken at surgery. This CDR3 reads CASSSTTSGLTQYF. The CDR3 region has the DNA TGTGCCAGCAGCTCCACGACTAGCGGCCTCACGCAGTATTTT.